A selection of T cell receptor beta chains follows, all from one sample in a study of T cells in Graves' hyperthyroidism and ophthalmopathy. TCRdb re-called the multiplex PCR reads with MiXCR, one entry per CDR3 protein. The sample carries 800,000 or so distinct CDR3 sequences, approximately 40% recorded once. The source material was blood. These receptor sequences come from a man in his late teens or twenties with Graves' hyperthyroidism. The CDR3 runs from the conserved cysteine through the conserved F or W. A D gene is named only where the DNA matches it firmly. Not every row has a clone size; where given, it reads once, few, many or a size class.

v_call,cdr3_length,clone_size,j_call,d_call,cdr3_aa,cdr3_nt
TRBV7-9,14,many,TRBJ1-2,NA,CASSLVSGDYGYTF,TGTGCCAGCAGCTTAGTCTCAGGTGACTATGGCTACACCTTC
TRBV15,14,many,TRBJ1-6,TRBD1,CATSLDRGGSPLHF,TGTGCCACCAGCCTGGACAGGGGCGGTTCACCCCTCCACTTT
TRBV19,15,NA,TRBJ1-3,TRBD1,CASSDRDSSGNTIYF,TGTGCCAGTAGCGACCGGGACAGCTCTGGAAACACCATATATTTT
TRBV11-2,17,NA,TRBJ2-2,TRBD2,CASRILAGVWDTGELFF,TGTGCCAGCAGGATCCTAGCGGGAGTTTGGGACACCGGGGAGCTGTTTTTT
TRBV7-9,14,many,TRBJ1-6,NA,CASTPKRGNSPLHF,TGTGCCAGCACCCCGAAACGGGGCAATTCACCCCTCCACTTT
TRBV2,12,NA,TRBJ1-2,TRBD1,CASSVYRGGYTF,TGTGCCAGCAGTGTCTACAGGGGAGGCTACACCTTC
TRBV9,14,few,TRBJ1-1,NA,CASSFQTDGFEAFF,TGTGCCAGCAGCTTCCAGACCGACGGGTTTGAAGCTTTCTTT
TRBV7-2,15,NA,TRBJ1-6,TRBD1,CASSWTGTAYSPLHF,TGTGCCAGCAGCTGGACCGGGACAGCCTATTCACCCCTCCACTTT
TRBV4-1,13,many,TRBJ1-1,NA,CASSQEGGSEAFF,TGCGCCAGCAGCCAAGAAGGGGGGTCAGAAGCTTTCTTT
TRBV11-2,15,NA,TRBJ2-7,TRBD1,CASNLRTGDLYEQYF,TGTGCCAGCAACTTGAGGACAGGGGACCTCTACGAGCAGTACTTC
TRBV29-1,15,NA,TRBJ2-2,TRBD2,CSVGPSGRSTGELFF,TGCAGCGTTGGGCCTAGCGGGAGATCCACCGGGGAGCTGTTTTTT
TRBV20-1,14,many,TRBJ1-6,NA,CSARIGQNDSPLHF,TGCAGTGCTAGAATTGGGCAGAATGATTCACCCCTCCACTTT
TRBV7-8,14,few,TRBJ1-4,NA,CASSPGTWNEKLFF,TGTGCCAGCAGCCCTGGGACATGGAATGAAAAACTGTTTTTT
TRBV15,14,few,TRBJ2-2,NA,CATSRVVSTGELFF,TGTGCCACCAGCAGAGTCGTTTCCACCGGGGAGCTGTTTTTT
TRBV7-6,16,NA,TRBJ2-2,NA,CASSIQQDLPTGELFF,TGTGCCAGCAGCATACAACAGGATCTGCCCACCGGGGAGCTGTTTTTT
TRBV7-8,16,many,TRBJ1-6,TRBD1,CASSNSPGQVRSPLHF,TGTGCCAGCAGCAACTCACCGGGACAGGTCAGGTCACCCCTCCACTTT
TRBV2,14,NA,TRBJ2-2,NA,CASSVVRGHRELFF,TGTGCCAGCAGTGTGGTGCGGGGACACCGGGAGCTGTTTTTT
TRBV29-1,9,NA,TRBJ1-2,NA,CSGDIGNTF,TGCAGCGGGGACATTGGAAACACCTTC
TRBV10-3,13,NA,TRBJ1-4,TRBD1,CAASGTGQEKLFF,TGTGCCGCGTCCGGGACAGGGCAAGAAAAACTGTTTTTT
TRBV2,14,NA,TRBJ2-2,TRBD1,CASRGRDRGRELFF,TGTGCCAGCAGGGGCCGGGACAGGGGGCGGGAGCTGTTTTTT
TRBV7-2,12,NA,TRBJ1-6,NA,CASSIGGTPLHF,TGTGCCAGCAGCATAGGAGGTACCCCCCTCCACTTT
TRBV9,17,NA,TRBJ2-2,TRBD1,CASSVSMDRVGTGELFF,TGTGCCAGCAGCGTATCTATGGACAGGGTAGGAACCGGGGAGCTGTTTTTT
TRBV29-1,11,few,TRBJ2-5,NA,CSLGGQETQYF,TGCAGCTTGGGGGGGCAGGAGACCCAGTACTTC
TRBV25-1,16,many,TRBJ2-2,NA,CASSDRGRGVDGELFF,TGTGCCAGCAGCGACCGAGGCAGGGGCGTTGACGGGGAGCTGTTTTTT
TRBV7-2,15,once,TRBJ2-7,NA,CASSYSQGGPYEQYF,TGTGCCAGCAGTTACTCTCAGGGGGGTCCCTACGAGCAGTACTTC
TRBV2,17,NA,TRBJ1-2,NA,CASNLGEPGRSSYGYTF,TGTGCCAGCAATTTAGGTGAGCCAGGACGATCCTCCTATGGCTACACCTTC
TRBV15,16,once,TRBJ1-1,TRBD1,CATSRARQGMNTEAFF,TGTGCCACCAGCAGAGCTAGACAGGGCATGAACACTGAAGCTTTCTTT
TRBV14,15,many,TRBJ1-2,NA,CASSSSVWPNYGYTF,TGTGCCAGCAGCTCCTCCGTGTGGCCTAACTATGGCTACACCTTC
TRBV6-5,14,many,TRBJ1-1,NA,CASSDQGDSTEAFF,TGTGCCAGCAGCGACCAGGGAGATAGCACTGAAGCTTTCTTT
TRBV7-2,12,many,TRBJ1-3,NA,CASSLRGNTIYF,TGTGCCAGCAGCCTCCGGGGGAACACCATATATTTT
TRBV7-2,18,NA,TRBJ2-5,TRBD2,CASRRRFRLAGAGETQYF,TGTGCCAGCAGGCGCCGATTCAGACTAGCGGGAGCGGGGGAGACCCAGTACTTC
TRBV28,13,NA,TRBJ1-3,NA,CASKHNSGNTIYF,TGTGCCAGCAAACACAACTCTGGAAACACCATATATTTT
TRBV2,16,once,TRBJ1-5,TRBD1,CASIRESGQGNQPQHF,TGTGCCAGCATAAGGGAGTCGGGACAGGGCAATCAGCCCCAGCATTTT
TRBV16,14,NA,TRBJ2-7,NA,CASSQSQGLYEQYF,TGTGCCAGCAGCCAATCACAGGGTCTTTACGAGCAGTACTTC
TRBV9,15,many,TRBJ1-3,NA,CASSAAEGLGNTIYF,TGTGCCAGCAGCGCTGCCGAGGGGTTAGGAAACACCATATATTTT
TRBV9,14,many,TRBJ1-1,TRBD1,CASTRGTGNTEAFF,TGTGCCAGCACCCGAGGGACAGGGAACACTGAAGCTTTCTTT
TRBV5-1,17,NA,TRBJ2-2,NA,CASSLEVARGSTGELFF,TGCGCCAGCAGCTTGGAGGTTGCCAGGGGCAGCACCGGGGAGCTGTTTTTT
TRBV20-1,17,NA,TRBJ2-5,TRBD2,CSANLGTSGWGVETQYF,TGCAGTGCTAACCTCGGGACTAGCGGATGGGGGGTAGAGACCCAGTACTTC
TRBV19,13,NA,TRBJ1-5,NA,CASSAGQRETQHF,TGTGCCAGTAGTGCTGGACAGCGGGAGACCCAGCATTTT
TRBV9,14,many,TRBJ1-2,NA,CASSGSTGIYGYTF,TGTGCCAGCAGCGGTTCCACAGGGATCTATGGCTACACCTTC
TRBV9,14,few,TRBJ1-1,TRBD1,CASSPWDSSSEAFF,TGTGCCAGCAGCCCTTGGGACAGCTCCTCTGAAGCTTTCTTT
TRBV2,11,many,TRBJ2-7,NA,CASNGGNEQYF,TGTGCCAGCAATGGGGGGAACGAGCAGTACTTC
TRBV20-1,15,many,TRBJ1-4,NA,CSARGVGQGPEKLFF,TGCAGTGCTAGAGGGGTGGGCCAGGGTCCTGAAAAACTGTTTTTT
TRBV19,13,NA,TRBJ1-5,NA,CASSIGTATYEHF,TGTGCCAGTAGTATAGGGACAGCGACCTACGAGCATTTT
TRBV11-2,13,NA,TRBJ2-7,NA,CASRHGGSYEQYF,TGTGCCAGCAGGCACGGTGGGAGTTACGAGCAGTACTTC
TRBV6-5,14,NA,TRBJ2-5,NA,CASSNPGLQETQYF,TGTGCCAGCAGTAATCCTGGGCTCCAAGAGACCCAGTACTTC
TRBV19,13,NA,TRBJ2-7,NA,CASSIDPLYEQYF,TGTGCCAGTAGTATAGACCCCCTCTACGAGCAGTACTTC
TRBV20-1,12,NA,TRBJ1-2,NA,CSAWGGNYGYTF,TGCAGTGCTTGGGGGGGGAACTATGGCTACACCTTC
TRBV2,16,NA,TRBJ1-1,NA,CASSLDEGNMNTEAFF,TGTGCCAGCAGTTTAGATGAGGGAAACATGAACACTGAAGCTTTCTTT
TRBV7-9,13,many,TRBJ1-1,NA,CASSQLLRAEAFF,TGTGCCAGCAGCCAATTGCTACGCGCTGAAGCTTTCTTT
TRBV2,13,many,TRBJ1-5,NA,CASRTDVNQPQHF,TGTGCCAGCAGGACAGACGTTAATCAGCCCCAGCATTTT
TRBV20-1,16,few,TRBJ2-7,NA,CSARGGPGQTDYEQYF,TGCAGTGCTAGAGGGGGCCCAGGACAGACTGACTACGAGCAGTACTTC
TRBV19,14,NA,TRBJ1-6,NA,CASTIGVKISPLHF,TGTGCCAGTACCATAGGGGTAAAAATCTCACCCCTCCACTTT
TRBV29-1,14,few,TRBJ2-2,TRBD2,CSVGSGRGTGELFF,TGCAGCGTTGGAAGCGGGAGGGGGACCGGGGAGCTGTTTTTT
TRBV9,16,few,TRBJ1-1,NA,CASSFPLGGMNTEAFF,TGTGCCAGCAGCTTTCCGTTAGGGGGGATGAACACTGAAGCTTTCTTT
TRBV19,15,NA,TRBJ2-5,NA,CASSSGEALKETQYF,TGTGCCAGTAGTTCGGGGGAAGCCTTAAAAGAGACCCAGTACTTC
TRBV12-3/TRBV12-4,11,many,TRBJ2-2,NA,CASTGVGELFF,TGTGCCAGCACCGGCGTCGGGGAGCTGTTTTTT
TRBV20-1,14,many,TRBJ1-5,NA,CSVGGGRENQPQHF,TGCAGTGTCGGAGGTGGCAGGGAGAATCAGCCCCAGCATTTT
TRBV7-9,16,NA,TRBJ1-3,NA,CASSLLQGGAGNTIYF,TGTGCCAGCAGCTTACTTCAAGGGGGGGCTGGAAACACCATATATTTT